These 10 T cell receptor beta chains share one sample of origin, sequenced in a study of cytomegalovirus exposure and HLA in healthy donors. Use of 60 Vbeta and 13 Jbeta primers characterized the PCR. The data were produced by immunoSEQ multiplex PCR, yet TCRdb's version contains in-frame clones alone and is incomplete. The repertoire holds approximately 170,000 clones, with 75% as singletons. The sequenced sample consisted of PBMCs. All receptors come from a male donor in good health and CMV-seronegative.

This clone was seen once. The rearrangement uses TRBV7-2 and TRBJ2-7; D may be TRBD2 (5 bases). CDR1 is SGHTA, CDR2 FQGNSA, per germline. Trimming pared 0 bases from V and 2 bases from J, leaving 11 bases between. The CDR3 has 15 residues. For the CDR3, the DNA is TGTGCCAGCAGCTTAGCGGGAGTGACCACCTACGAGCAGTACTTC. Translation: CASSLAGVTTYEQYF.

The chain recombines TRBV11-2 with TRBJ2-2; tentative D call: TRBD1 (5 bases). The CDR3 is 14 amino acids. Trimming left V 1 base short and J 6 bases short, with 9 bases between. Germline CDR1 is SGHAT and CDR2 is FQNNGV. The CDR3 DNA follows: TGTGCCAGCAGCTTAGCTCCGACAGCCGGGGAGCTGTTTTTT. Translation gives CASSLAPTAGELFF.

The chain combines TRBV7-8 with TRBJ2-7; D is possibly TRBD2 (6 bases). Germline V lookup: CDR1 SGHVS, CDR2 FQNEAQ. The CDR3 contains 15 residues. V lost 5 bases, J lost 0 bases, and 14 bases lay in between. The CDR3 DNA sequence: TGTGCCAGCAGCACCATAGCGGACCTCTCCTACGAGCAGTACTTC. This translates into CASSTIADLSYEQYF.

The chain joins TRBV7-9 to TRBJ2-7, with TRBD1 matching 8 bases. Trimming at V came to 5 bases and at J to 1 base, leaving 7 bases not matched to a gene. The CDR3 runs 15 residues. Germline CDR1 and CDR2: SEHNR and FQNEAQ (reference sequence). In DNA, the CDR3 is TGTGCCAGCAGCGCCCCCGGGACAGGATCCTACGAGCAGTACTTC. It specifies CASSAPGTGSYEQYF.

The chain employs TRBV2 and TRBJ1-2, with TRBD1 as a possible D gene (5 bases). Trimming took 3 bases from V and 10 from J, leaving 18 bases between them. The CDR3 is 14 residues long. Germline lookup yields CDR1 SNHLY and CDR2 FYNNEI. As DNA, the CDR3 is TGTGCCAGCAGTGACAGTAGAGGCAGGGTGGTCTACACCTTC. Amino acids: CASSDSRGRVVYTF.

This rearrangement joins TRBV7-2 to TRBJ1-3; D not resolved. The CDR3 spans 15 residues. V was cut by 5 bases and J by 0 bases, with 11 bases left in between. CDR1 and CDR2 from the germline V gene are SGHTA and FQGNSA. CDR3 in amino acids: CASSPQQDSGNTIYF. The CDR3 DNA follows: TGTGCCAGCAGCCCTCAGCAGGACTCTGGAAACACCATATATTTT.

This chain links TRBV6-5 with TRBJ2-5; D remains ambiguous. Trimming cost V 6 bases and J 4 bases, with 12 bases left between them. CDR1 and CDR2 from the germline V gene are MNHEY and SVGAGI. This CDR3 is 13 amino acids long. DNA of the CDR3: TGTGCCAGCAGGACTCCGGCCGGAGAGACCCAGTACTTC. It is translated as CASRTPAGETQYF.

The rearrangement joins TRBV11-2 to TRBJ1-1; a possible D gene is TRBD1 (5 bases). Germline V lookup: CDR1 SGHAT, CDR2 FQNNGV. CDR3 length: 15 amino acids. V lost 2 bases to trimming and J lost 0 bases, with 10 bases between them. The CDR3 reads CASSLFAGLNTEAFF. DNA for the CDR3: TGTGCCAGCAGCTTATTTGCAGGGCTGAACACTGAAGCTTTCTTT.

This chain joins TRBV15 and TRBJ1-4; 9 nucleotides match TRBD1. Trimming took 0 bases from V and 7 from J; bases not matched to a gene: 3. CDR3 size: 15 residues. Germline CDR1 LNHNV, CDR2 YYDKDF (reference sequence). The CDR3 reads CATSREDRGGEKLFF. The CDR3 DNA reads TGTGCCACCAGCAGAGAGGACAGGGGCGGTGAAAAACTGTTTTTT.

The chain joins TRBV11-1 to TRBJ2-1; TRBD2 is a possible D gene (6 bases). The CDR3 is 17 residues long. Germline V gene lookup returns CDR1 SGHAT and CDR2 FQDESV (reference sequence). V lost 1 base and J 4 bases, leaving 17 bases between the germline ends. The CDR3 nucleotides read TGTGCCAGCAGCTTAGAGACGCGGGGACCCCTTTACAATGAGCAGTTCTTC. Amino acid sequence: CASSLETRGPLYNEQFF.